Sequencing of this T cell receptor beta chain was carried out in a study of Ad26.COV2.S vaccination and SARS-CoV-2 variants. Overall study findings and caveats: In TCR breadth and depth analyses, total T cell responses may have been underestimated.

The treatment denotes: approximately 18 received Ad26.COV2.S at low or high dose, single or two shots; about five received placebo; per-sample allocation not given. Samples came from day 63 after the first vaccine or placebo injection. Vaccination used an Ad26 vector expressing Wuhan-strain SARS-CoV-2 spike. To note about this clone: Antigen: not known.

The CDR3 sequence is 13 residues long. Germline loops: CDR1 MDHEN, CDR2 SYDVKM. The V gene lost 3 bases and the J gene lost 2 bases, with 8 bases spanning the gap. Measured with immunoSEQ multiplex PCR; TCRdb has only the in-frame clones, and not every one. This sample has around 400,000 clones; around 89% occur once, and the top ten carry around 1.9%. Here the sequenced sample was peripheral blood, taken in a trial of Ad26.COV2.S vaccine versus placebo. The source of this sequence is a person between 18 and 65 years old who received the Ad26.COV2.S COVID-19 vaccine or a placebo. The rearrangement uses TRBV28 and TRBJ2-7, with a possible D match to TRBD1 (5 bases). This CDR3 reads CASSLGQPYEQYF. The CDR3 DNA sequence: TGTGCCAGCAGTTTGGGGCAGCCCTACGAGCAGTACTTC.